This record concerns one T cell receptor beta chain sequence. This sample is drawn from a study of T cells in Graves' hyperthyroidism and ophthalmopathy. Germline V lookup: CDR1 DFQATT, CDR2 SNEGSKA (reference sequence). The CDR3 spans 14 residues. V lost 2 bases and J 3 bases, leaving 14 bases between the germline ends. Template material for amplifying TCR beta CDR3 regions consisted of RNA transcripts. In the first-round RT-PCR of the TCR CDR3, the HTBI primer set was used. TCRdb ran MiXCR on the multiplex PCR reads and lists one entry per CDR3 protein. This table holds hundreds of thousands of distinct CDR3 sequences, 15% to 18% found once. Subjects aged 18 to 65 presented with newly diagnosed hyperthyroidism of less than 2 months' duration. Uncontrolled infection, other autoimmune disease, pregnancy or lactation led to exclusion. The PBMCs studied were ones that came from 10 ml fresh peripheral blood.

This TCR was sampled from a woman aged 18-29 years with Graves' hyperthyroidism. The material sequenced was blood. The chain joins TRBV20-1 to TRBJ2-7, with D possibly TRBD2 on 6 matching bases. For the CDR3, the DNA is TGCAGTGCTAGACCTGCGAGGGGAGGCTACGAGCAGTACTTC. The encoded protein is CSARPARGGYEQYF.